This TCR beta chain derives from a study of human T cells and chemical hapten exposure. Study information: Per-sample TCR yield variation was attributed mainly to small pooled library volume differences.

Attachment of unique molecular identifiers to individual cDNA molecules was performed in the library. Per the study methods: There were a median of around 97,000 TCRs per sample, with a range from roughly 20,000 to 700,000. TCRdb itself ran the RACE reads through MiXCR, one entry per CDR3 protein. The V and J calls were not made by the authors but by TCRdb's processing. The sample has about 46,000 distinct CDR3 sequences, around 4% seen once. Time point of the sample: healthy volunteer bleed at 2 weeks. Whole blood, unfractionated, served as the material for total RNA extraction. The specimen was whole blood. This TCR was sampled from a female donor in good health. Some clones in this sample may be carry-over from other donors' samples.

CDR3 loop: CASSPYPGQGASDYTF. The CDR3 nucleotides read TGTGCCAGCTCACCCTATCCCGGACAGGGGGCTTCTGACTACACCTTC. This chain links TRBV18 with TRBJ1-2, with 11 positions matching TRBD1. In germline, CDR1 is KGHSH, CDR2 LQKENI. This CDR3 comprises 16 residues. V was clipped by 3 bases and J by 10 bases; unmatched bases: 13.